The source of this TCR beta chain is a study of T cell repertoires in cytomegalovirus infection. Whole-study context: An indication of both CMV infection and matching HLA type came from public TCR beta signatures.

TCRdb recomputed calls from the reads with MiXCR, one row per CDR3 protein. The sample comprises 200,000 to 250,000 distinct CDR3 sequences, over 9% of which are singletons, and around 1.6% rests with the top ten. This clonotype was observed at least ten times. The source is a human donor in good health (CMV status not recorded). Some clones in this sample may be carry-over from other donors' samples. Sample: PBMCs.

CDR3 residues: CATSREDRGNYEQYF. CDR3 nucleotides: TGTGCCACCAGCAGAGAGGACAGGGGGAACTACGAGCAGTACTTC. The chain couples TRBV15 to TRBJ2-7; 10 bases fit TRBD1. V lost 0 bases to trimming and J lost 3 bases; unmatched junction nucleotides: 2. There are 15 residues in the CDR3. The germline gives CDR1 LNHNV, CDR2 YYDKDF (reference sequence). The full variable domain, its missing parts supplied by reference TRBV15 and TRBJ2-7, is DAMVIQNPRYQVTQFGKPVTLSCSQTLNHNVMYWYQQKSSQAPKLLFHYYDKDFNNEADTPDNFQSRRPNTSFCFLDIRSPGLGDTAMYLCATSREDRGNYEQYFGPGTRLTVT.